This TCR beta chain was captured in a study of identical twins. This clonotype has only a few counts. Its antigen is unidentified. Everyone who gave samples was a healthy Caucasian. Trimming took off 0 bases at V and 4 bases at J, with 8 bases between the two ends. This CDR3 is 14 amino acids long. From germline, CDR1 is SGHRS and CDR2 YFSETQ. cDNA carried unique molecular identifiers, and a universal primer site was added by template switching. TCRdb re-called the 5' RACE reads with MiXCR, one entry per CDR3 protein. The table has about 920,000 distinct CDR3 sequences, 10% to 15% seen once. Notes on the study in general: Models underpredicted monozygotic twin sharing of out-of-frame TCR alpha. Abundant cord blood beta clonotypes carried fewer insertions; memory repertoires showed none.

The sample also formed part of further work on yellow fever vaccine responses in identical twins.

The specimen sequenced was PBMCs. This receptor was taken from a woman under 30 in good health. The gene calls are TRBV5-1 and TRBJ2-4; D ambiguous. CDR3 DNA: TGCGCCAGCAGCTTGGAAAGAGATAAAAACATTCAGTACTTC. The encoded protein is CASSLERDKNIQYF.